The 20 T cell receptor beta chains presented below share a single source sample, sequenced in a study of molecular identifiers for immune sequencing clone quantification. TCRdb re-derived calls from the PCR reads in MiXCR, one entry per CDR3 protein. This table holds approximately 590,000 distinct CDR3 sequences, roughly 23% found once. The sample comprised naive CD8+ T cells from blood, with Jurkat cell RNA spiked in. The subset is: FACS-sorted CD8+CD4-CCR7+CD45RA+ naive T cells. The receptors come from a human donor in good health. Some libraries in this study had Jurkat cell RNA spiked in.

This clonotype occurred a few times. The rearrangement uses TRBV11-2 and TRBJ2-5; no firm D call. This CDR3 is built from 12 residues. Germline V gene sequence: CDR1 SGHAT, CDR2 FQNNGV. V was trimmed by 6 bases and J by 5 bases, leaving 10 bases between them. The CDR3 DNA sequence: TGTGCCAGCAGTAGGTCTCGGGAGACCCAGTACTTC. Protein product: CASSRSRETQYF.

In regard to this clonotype: Given the absence of the conserved phenylalanine or tryptophan at the CDR3 end, a read error is likely. This chain uses TRBV15 with TRBJ1-5; TRBD1 is a possible D gene (5 bases). The V gene's germline CDR1 is LNHNV and CDR2 YYDKDF (reference sequence). The CDR3 runs to 15 residues. Trimming left V 0 bases short and J 6 bases short, with 12 bases between. The CDR3 here is CATSRDQGFLQPQHL. For the CDR3, the DNA is TGTGCCACCAGCAGAGATCAGGGTTTCCTTCAGCCCCAGCATCTT.

This chain connects TRBV9 to TRBJ2-1, with D perhaps given as TRBD1 or TRBD2 (5 bases each). The CDR3 is 14 amino acids. From germline, CDR1 is SGDLS and CDR2 YYNGEE. Trimming pared 4 bases from V and 5 bases from J, leaving 13 bases between. CDR3 residues: CASSSRDHHNEQFF. The CDR3 bases are TGTGCCAGCAGCTCCCGGGACCATCACAATGAGCAGTTCTTC.

This clonotype has ten or more counts. This chain links TRBV4-3 with TRBJ2-1; the match to TRBD1 covers 8 bases. Trimming at V came to 0 bases and at J to 12 bases, leaving 4 bases not matched to a gene. This CDR3 region has 13 residues. In germline, CDR1 is LGHNA, CDR2 YSLEER. CDR3 in DNA: TGCGCCAGCAGCCAAGATACAGGGGGTTGGCAGTTCTTC. Its translation: CASSQDTGGWQFF.

This clonotype appeared a few times. The J gene is TRBJ1-1, the V gene TRBV6-5; no definite D call. V was cut by 0 bases and J by 7 bases, with 6 bases left in between. The CDR3 extends over 12 amino acids. CDR1 MNHEY and CDR2 SVGAGI come from the germline V gene. CDR3 bases: TGTGCCAGCAGTTACTCGATTGGTGAAGCTTTCTTT. Its protein product is CASSYSIGEAFF.

In this sample, this clonotype turned up many times. The chain recombines TRBV4-2 with TRBJ2-5, with TRBD2 matching 9 bases. CDR1 and CDR2 (germline): LGHNA, YNFKEQ. The CDR3 extends over 19 amino acids. V gave up 0 bases and J gave up 1 base; unmatched junction bases: 12. The CDR3 region is CASSQDLSGRMPSQETQYF. CDR3 DNA: TGTGCCAGCAGCCAAGATCTGAGCGGGAGGATGCCCAGCCAAGAGACCCAGTACTTC.

The table lists this clonotype with a few counts. The rearrangement uses TRBV2 and TRBJ2-1; no clear D. The CDR3 loop spans 13 amino acids. V was cut by 6 bases and J by 7 bases, with 13 bases left in between. Germline V lookup: CDR1 SNHLY, CDR2 FYNNEI. This CDR3 is CASSVLILNEQFF. CDR3 DNA sequence: TGTGCCAGCAGCGTCCTAATCCTTAATGAGCAGTTCTTC.

The chain recombines TRBV6-2 or TRBV6-3 with TRBJ2-1, with no clear D. V lost 11 bases to trimming and J lost 4 bases, with 12 bases between them. CDR3 length: 12 amino acids. Germline V lookup: CDR1 MNHEY, CDR2 SVGEGT. The CDR3: CAGTQSYNEQFF. In DNA form, the CDR3 reads TGTGCCGGCACTCAGAGTTACAATGAGCAGTTCTTC.

V usage is TRBV2 and J usage is TRBJ2-7; D may be TRBD1 (5 bases). The germline V gene encodes CDR1 SNHLY and CDR2 FYNNEI. This CDR3 is built from 15 residues. V lost 8 bases to trimming and J lost 1 base, with 18 bases between them. CDR3 amino acids: CASVEEQGRSYEQYF. As DNA, the CDR3 is TGTGCCAGCGTAGAAGAGCAGGGCCGTTCCTACGAGCAGTACTTC.

This clonotype was seen only a few times. The V and J genes are TRBV27 and TRBJ2-7; 11 nucleotides agree with TRBD1. CDR3 size: 14 residues. The J segment lost 6 bases and the V segment lost 4 bases, leaving 5 bases of the junction unmatched. Germline V gene sequence: CDR1 MNHEY, CDR2 SMNVEV (reference sequence). CDR3 sequence reads: CASSSGQGASEQYF. The CDR3 nucleotides are TGTGCCAGCAGTTCAGGACAGGGGGCTTCCGAGCAGTACTTC.

The sample holds one count of this clonotype. Here the CDR3 reads CASRPRGTGMGGSNSPLHF. The CDR3 DNA follows: TGTGCCAGCAGGCCACGGGGGACAGGGATGGGAGGGAGCAATTCACCCCTCCACTTT. The chain employs TRBV6-6 and TRBJ1-6, with 9 bases identical to TRBD1. This CDR3 has 19 residues. Germline CDR1 is MNHNY and CDR2 is SVGAGI (reference sequence). V was pared by 6 bases and J by 7 bases, with 19 bases of the junction left unmatched.

The sample holds a few counts of this clonotype. J is TRBJ2-1 and V is TRBV28; maybe TRBD1 (6 bases). CDR3 length: 16 residues. CDR1 and CDR2 (germline): MDHEN, SYDVKM. With 3 bases removed from V and 0 bases from J, the gap between germline ends came to 12 bases. CDR3 DNA: TGTGCCAGCAGTTTGGGCATAGGGGGCTCCTACAATGAGCAGTTCTTC. Its translation: CASSLGIGGSYNEQFF.

This clonotype was observed a few times. V usage is TRBV19 and J usage is TRBJ1-1; D is perhaps TRBD1 (5 bases). V was pared by 8 bases and J by 5 bases, with 12 bases between. The germline V gene has CDR1 LNHDA and CDR2 SQIVND (reference sequence). CDR3 length: 12 residues. The CDR3 coding sequence is TGTGCCAGTGGGGGGATCGATACTGAAGCTTTCTTT. It codes for CASGGIDTEAFF.

This clonotype was seen at least ten times. The V gene is TRBV6-2 or TRBV6-3, the J gene TRBJ2-7, with 13 nucleotides matching TRBD2. After removal of 6 bases from V and 0 bases from J, the junction contained 11 bases not matched to a gene. Germline lookup yields CDR1 MNHEY and CDR2 SVGEGT. CDR3 size: 18 residues. Written as DNA, the CDR3 is TGTGCCAGCAGCACCGGGACTAGCGGGGCCGGAGTCTCCTACGAGCAGTACTTC. It yields the protein CASSTGTSGAGVSYEQYF.

This clonotype was counted at least ten times. The rearrangement joins TRBV27 to TRBJ2-3; TRBD2 might be the D (6 bases). The CDR3 runs 15 residues. Germline values: CDR1 MNHEY, CDR2 SMNVEV (reference sequence). V lost 0 bases and J lost 6, with 13 bases in between. The CDR3 DNA sequence: TGTGCCAGCAGTTTATCCGCGGGGCTGGCTGATACGCAGTATTTT. As protein: CASSLSAGLADTQYF.

This clonotype was found a few times. CDR3 region: CASSLDVETGELFF. CDR3 DNA sequence: TGTGCCAGCAGCTTAGATGTGGAGACCGGGGAGCTGTTTTTT. This chain joins TRBV7-9 and TRBJ2-2; D unresolved. Germline CDR1 reads SEHNR; CDR2 reads FQNEAQ (reference sequence). Trimming cost V 1 base and J 5 bases, with 8 bases left between them. The CDR3 length is 14 residues.

Worth noting for this clonotype: A read error may be the cause here, since a much bigger clone is one base away. The V and J genes are TRBV29-1 and TRBJ1-1; D gene ambiguous. Germline values: CDR1 SQVTM, CDR2 ANQGSEA. Trimming removed 5 bases from V and 5 bases from J, with 9 bases in between. This CDR3 region has 11 residues. The CDR3 is CSVQRVTEAFF. The DNA of the CDR3 is TGCAGCGTTCAGCGAGTTACTGAAGCTTTCTTT.

This clonotype was counted between two and nine times. This chain's CDR3 is CASGSFGLAESTDTQYF. In nucleotides, the CDR3 is TGTGCTAGTGGCTCCTTTGGACTAGCGGAGAGTACAGATACGCAGTATTTT. This sequence joins TRBV12-5 and TRBJ2-3, with TRBD2 identical over 10 bases. The CDR3 is 17 residues long. The V segment lost 6 bases and the J segment 3 bases; nucleotides outside the gene matches: 12. Per the germline V gene, CDR1 is LGHNT and CDR2 is FRNRAP.

The chain uses TRBV2 and TRBJ2-1; 7 bases map to TRBD1. In germline, CDR1 is SNHLY, CDR2 FYNNEI. There are 14 residues in the CDR3. The trim removed 1 base at V and 4 bases at J, leaving 1 base unmatched. DNA of the CDR3: TGTGCCAGCAGTGAAGGGGACAGTTACAATGAGCAGTTCTTC. Translation: CASSEGDSYNEQFF.

The table lists this clonotype with a few counts. The chain links TRBV7-6 to TRBJ2-2, with D hard to call. Germline V gene data show CDR1 as SGHVS and CDR2 as FNYEAQ. Deletions cut 3 bases from V and 7 bases from J, with 3 bases between. The CDR3 extends over 11 amino acids. The DNA for the CDR3 is TGTGCCAGCAGCTTGCTCGGGGAGCTGTTTTTT. Protein product: CASSLLGELFF.